This T cell receptor (beta chain) was sequenced during a study of blood T cell repertoires in COVID-19. Study overall: Samples came from the United States, Italy and Spain, spanning acute and convalescent COVID-19. T cells, B-cell-depleted T cells, or PBMCs supplied cDNA or gDNA.

Germline V lookup: CDR1 SEHNR, CDR2 FQNEAQ (reference sequence). This CDR3 is built from 13 residues. Trimming cost V 8 bases and J 2 bases, with 9 bases left between them. Assay: immunoSEQ multiplex PCR; the TCRdb copy retains only in-frame clones and omits some. The sample includes roughly 100,000 clones, around 90% of them seen just once. The J gene is TRBJ1-4, the V gene TRBV7-9; unclear D gene. Sequenced input: peripheral blood. The clonotype originates from a human donor in a cohort sampled during active COVID-19. DNA of the CDR3: TGTGCCAGCTCCTACAGTACTAATGAAAAACTGTTTTTT. As protein: CASSYSTNEKLFF. Combining the CDR3 with reference TRBV7-9 and TRBJ1-4 gives the whole variable domain DTGVSQNPRHKITKRGQNVTFRCDPISEHNRLYWYRQTLGQGPEFLTYFQNEAQLEKSRLLSDRFSAERPKGSFSTLEIQRTEQGDSAMYLCASSYSTNEKLFFGSGTQLSVL.